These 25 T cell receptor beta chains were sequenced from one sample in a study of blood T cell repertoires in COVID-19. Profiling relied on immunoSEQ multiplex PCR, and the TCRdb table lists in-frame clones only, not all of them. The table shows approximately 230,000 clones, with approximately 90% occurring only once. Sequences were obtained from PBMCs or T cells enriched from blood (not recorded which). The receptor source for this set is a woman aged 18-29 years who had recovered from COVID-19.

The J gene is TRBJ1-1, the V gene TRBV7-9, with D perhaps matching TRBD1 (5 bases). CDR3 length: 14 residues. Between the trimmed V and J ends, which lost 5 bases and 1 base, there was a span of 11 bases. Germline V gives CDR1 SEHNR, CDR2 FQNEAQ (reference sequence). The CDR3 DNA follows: TGTGCCAGCAGCCCAAGACAGAGGAACACTGAAGCTTTCTTT. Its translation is CASSPRQRNTEAFF.

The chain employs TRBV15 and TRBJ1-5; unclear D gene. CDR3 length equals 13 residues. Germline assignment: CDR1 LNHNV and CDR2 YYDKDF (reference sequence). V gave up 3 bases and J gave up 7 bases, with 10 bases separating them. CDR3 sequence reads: CATSSRHGQPQHF. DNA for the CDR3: TGTGCCACCAGCAGTAGACACGGCCAGCCCCAGCATTTT.

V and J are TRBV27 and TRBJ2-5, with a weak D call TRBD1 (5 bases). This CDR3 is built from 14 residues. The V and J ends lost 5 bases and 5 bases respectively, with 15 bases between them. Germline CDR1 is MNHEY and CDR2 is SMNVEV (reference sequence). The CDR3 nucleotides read TGTGCCAGCAGTCAGGGCTGGGGCGGCGAGACCCAGTACTTC. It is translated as CASSQGWGGETQYF.

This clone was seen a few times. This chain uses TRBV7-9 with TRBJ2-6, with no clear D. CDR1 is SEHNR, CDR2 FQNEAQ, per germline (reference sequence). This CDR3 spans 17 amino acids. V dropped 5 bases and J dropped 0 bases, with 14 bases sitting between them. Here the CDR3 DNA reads TGTGCCAGCAGCCGCCCCGCGGTCCACTCTGGGGCCAACGTCCTGACTTTC. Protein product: CASSRPAVHSGANVLTF.

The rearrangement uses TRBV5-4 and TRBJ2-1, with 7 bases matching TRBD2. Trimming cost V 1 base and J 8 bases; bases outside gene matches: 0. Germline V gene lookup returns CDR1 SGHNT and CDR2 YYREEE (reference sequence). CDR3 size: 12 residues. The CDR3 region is CASSLTSDEQFF. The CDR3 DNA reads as TGTGCCAGCAGCTTGACTAGCGATGAGCAGTTCTTC.

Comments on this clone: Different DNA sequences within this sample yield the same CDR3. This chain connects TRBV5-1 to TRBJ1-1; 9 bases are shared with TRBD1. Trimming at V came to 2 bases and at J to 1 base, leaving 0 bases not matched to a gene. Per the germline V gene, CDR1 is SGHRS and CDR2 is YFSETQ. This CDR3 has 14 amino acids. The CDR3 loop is CASSLQGANTEAFF. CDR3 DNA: TGCGCCAGCAGCTTACAGGGGGCGAACACTGAAGCTTTCTTT.

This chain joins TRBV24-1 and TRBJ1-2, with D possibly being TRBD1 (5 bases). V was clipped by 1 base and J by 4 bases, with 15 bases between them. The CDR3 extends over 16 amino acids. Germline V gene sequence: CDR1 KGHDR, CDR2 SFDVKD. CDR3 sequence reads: CATSDFLPGQGYGYTF. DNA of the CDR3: TGTGCCACCAGTGATTTTCTTCCAGGGCAGGGCTATGGCTACACCTTC.

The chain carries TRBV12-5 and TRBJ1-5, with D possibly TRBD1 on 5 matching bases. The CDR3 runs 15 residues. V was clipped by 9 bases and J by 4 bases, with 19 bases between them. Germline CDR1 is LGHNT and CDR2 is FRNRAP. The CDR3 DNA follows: TGTGCTAGCGGTCCAGACAGATTCAGTAATCAGCCCCAGCATTTT. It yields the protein CASGPDRFSNQPQHF. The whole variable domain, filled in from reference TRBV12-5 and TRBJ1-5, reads DARVTQTPRHKVTEMGQEVTMRCQPILGHNTVFWYRQTMMQGLELLAYFRNRAPLDDSGMPKDRFSAEMPDATLATLKIQPSEPRDSAVYFCASGPDRFSNQPQHFGDGTRLSIL.

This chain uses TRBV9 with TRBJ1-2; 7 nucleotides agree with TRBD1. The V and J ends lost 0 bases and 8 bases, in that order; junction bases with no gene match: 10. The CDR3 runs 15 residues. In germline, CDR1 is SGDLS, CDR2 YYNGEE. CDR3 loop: CASSVGNIGTEGYTF. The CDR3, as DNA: TGTGCCAGCAGCGTAGGAAATATCGGGACAGAGGGCTACACCTTC.

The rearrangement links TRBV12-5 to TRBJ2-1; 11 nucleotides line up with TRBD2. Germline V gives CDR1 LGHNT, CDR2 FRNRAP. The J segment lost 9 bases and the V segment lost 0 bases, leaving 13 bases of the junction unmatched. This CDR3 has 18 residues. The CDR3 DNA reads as TGTGCTAGTGGTTTGGTACCCTCGATAGCGGGAGGGCCGGTTGAGCAGTTCTTC. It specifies CASGLVPSIAGGPVEQFF.

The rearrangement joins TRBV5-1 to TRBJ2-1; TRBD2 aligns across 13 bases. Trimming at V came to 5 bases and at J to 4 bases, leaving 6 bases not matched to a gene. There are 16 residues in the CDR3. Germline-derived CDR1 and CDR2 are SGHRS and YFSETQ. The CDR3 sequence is CASRETSGGFYNEQFF. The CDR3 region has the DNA TGCGCCAGCAGGGAGACTAGCGGGGGGTTTTACAATGAGCAGTTCTTC.

The CDR3 nucleotides are TGTGCCAGCAGCCCTGCTGGACAGGACTTGCGTCAGCCCCAGCATTTT. Translation: CASSPAGQDLRQPQHF. The chain recombines TRBV5-5 with TRBJ1-5; 7 positions agree with TRBD1. V lost 4 bases and J lost 6; bases outside the gene matches: 13. CDR1 and CDR2 (germline): SGHKS, YYEKEE (reference sequence). CDR3 length: 16 residues.

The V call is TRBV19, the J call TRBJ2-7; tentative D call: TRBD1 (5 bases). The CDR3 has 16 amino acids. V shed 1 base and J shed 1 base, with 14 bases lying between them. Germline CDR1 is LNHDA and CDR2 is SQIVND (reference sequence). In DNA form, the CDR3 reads TGTGCCAGTAGTATAGTGATCGCAAAGGGGTCCTACGAGCAGTACTTC. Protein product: CASSIVIAKGSYEQYF.

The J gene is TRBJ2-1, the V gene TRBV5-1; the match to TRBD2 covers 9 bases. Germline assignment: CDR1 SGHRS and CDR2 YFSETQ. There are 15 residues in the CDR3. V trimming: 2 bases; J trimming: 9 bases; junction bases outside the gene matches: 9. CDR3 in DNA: TGCGCCAGCAGCTTTCCCGCGGGGGGGCTCGGTGAGCAGTTCTTC. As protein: CASSFPAGGLGEQFF.

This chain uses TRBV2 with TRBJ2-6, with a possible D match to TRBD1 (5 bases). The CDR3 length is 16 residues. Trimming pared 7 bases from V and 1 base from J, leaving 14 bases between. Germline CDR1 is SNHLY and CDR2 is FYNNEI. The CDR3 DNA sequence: TGTGCCAGCACCCCGGTAAGGGGTTCTGGGGCCAACGTCCTGACTTTC. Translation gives CASTPVRGSGANVLTF.

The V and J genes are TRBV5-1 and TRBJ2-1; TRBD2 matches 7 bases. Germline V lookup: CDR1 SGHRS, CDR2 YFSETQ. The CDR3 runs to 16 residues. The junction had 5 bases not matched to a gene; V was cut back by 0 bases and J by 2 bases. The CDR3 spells CASSLGGGPAYNEQFF. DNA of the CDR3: TGCGCCAGCAGCTTGGGGGGAGGGCCGGCCTACAATGAGCAGTTCTTC.

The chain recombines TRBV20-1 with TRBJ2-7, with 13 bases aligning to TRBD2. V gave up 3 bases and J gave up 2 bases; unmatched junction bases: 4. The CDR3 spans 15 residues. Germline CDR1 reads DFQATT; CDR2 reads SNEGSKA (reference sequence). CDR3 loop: CSASGTSGAPYEQYF. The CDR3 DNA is TGCAGTGCTAGTGGGACTAGCGGGGCCCCCTACGAGCAGTACTTC.

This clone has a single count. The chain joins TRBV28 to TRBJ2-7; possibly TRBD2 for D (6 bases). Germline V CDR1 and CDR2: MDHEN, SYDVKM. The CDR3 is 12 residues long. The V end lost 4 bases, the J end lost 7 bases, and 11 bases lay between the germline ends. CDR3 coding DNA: TGTGCCAGCAGTTCGGGGGTGGGGGAGCAGTACTTC. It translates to CASSSGVGEQYF.

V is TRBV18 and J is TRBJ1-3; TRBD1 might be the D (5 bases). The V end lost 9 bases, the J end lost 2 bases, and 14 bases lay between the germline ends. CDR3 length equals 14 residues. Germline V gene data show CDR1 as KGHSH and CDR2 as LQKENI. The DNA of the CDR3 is TGTGCCAGTAAGCAGGGTTCACCTGGAAACACCATATATTTT. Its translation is CASKQGSPGNTIYF.

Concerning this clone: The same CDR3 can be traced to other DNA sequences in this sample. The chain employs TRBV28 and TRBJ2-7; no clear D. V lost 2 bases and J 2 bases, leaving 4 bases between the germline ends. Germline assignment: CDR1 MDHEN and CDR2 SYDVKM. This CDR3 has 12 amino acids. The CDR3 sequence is CASSLGTYEQYF. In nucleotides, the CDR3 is TGTGCCAGCAGTTTAGGCACCTACGAGCAGTACTTC.

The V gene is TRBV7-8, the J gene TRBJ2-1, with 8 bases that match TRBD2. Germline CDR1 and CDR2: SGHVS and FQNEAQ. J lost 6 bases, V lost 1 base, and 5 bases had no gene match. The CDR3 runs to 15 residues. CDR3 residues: CASSLGGGFRNEQFF. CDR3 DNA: TGTGCCAGCAGCTTAGGCGGGGGGTTTCGCAATGAGCAGTTCTTC.

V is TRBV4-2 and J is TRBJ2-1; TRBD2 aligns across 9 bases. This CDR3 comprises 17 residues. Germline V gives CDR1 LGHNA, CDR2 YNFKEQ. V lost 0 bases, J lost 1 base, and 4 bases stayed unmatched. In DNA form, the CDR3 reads TGTGCCAGCAGCCAAGAGAGGGCGGGGGGGTCCTACAATGAGCAGTTCTTC. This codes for CASSQERAGGSYNEQFF.

Here the CDR3 reads CASRRAGTNTGELFF. The CDR3 DNA is TGTGCCAGCAGGCGCGCCGGGACTAACACCGGGGAGCTGTTTTTT. This rearrangement joins TRBV2 to TRBJ2-2; weak D call: TRBD2 (6 bases). Germline loops: CDR1 SNHLY, CDR2 FYNNEI. Trimming shortened V by 6 bases and J by 2 bases, and 13 bases separated the two germline ends. The length of the CDR3 is 15 residues.

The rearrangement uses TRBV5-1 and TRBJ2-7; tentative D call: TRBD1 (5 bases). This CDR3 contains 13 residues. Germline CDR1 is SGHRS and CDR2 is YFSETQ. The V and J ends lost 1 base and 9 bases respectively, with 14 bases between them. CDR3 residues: CASSLWQGGVQYF. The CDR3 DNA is TGCGCCAGCAGCTTGTGGCAGGGTGGAGTGCAGTACTTC.

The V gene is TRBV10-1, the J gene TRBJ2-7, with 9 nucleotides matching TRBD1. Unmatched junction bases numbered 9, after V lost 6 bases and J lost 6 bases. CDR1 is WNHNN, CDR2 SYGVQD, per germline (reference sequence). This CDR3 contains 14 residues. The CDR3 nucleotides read TGCGCCAGCAGCCCGGGACAGGGTGTCTCCGAGCAGTACTTC. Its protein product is CASSPGQGVSEQYF.